The 20 T cell receptor beta chains in this list originate from one sample, sequenced in a study of cytomegalovirus exposure and HLA in healthy donors. PCR involved 60 Vbeta and 13 Jbeta primers. Assay used: immunoSEQ multiplex PCR; TCRdb lists only in-frame clones, some missing. The repertoire holds about 160,000 clones, with 71% as singletons. Input material: PBMCs. The receptors stem from a woman aged 30 to 39 in good health and CMV-seronegative.

The CDR3 protein is CASSLGQDGLFPQHF. The CDR3 DNA is TGTGCCAGCAGCTTGGGACAGGACGGCCTTTTTCCCCAGCATTTT. The chain carries TRBV13 and TRBJ1-5; 8 bases fit TRBD1. This CDR3 is built from 15 residues. J lost 10 bases, V lost 3 bases, and 11 bases had no gene match. The V gene's germline CDR1 is PRHDT and CDR2 FYEKMQ (reference sequence).

This clone occurred a few times. The chain has TRBV14 and TRBJ2-5; D unresolved. Trimming removed 1 base at V and 5 bases at J, with 5 bases between. This CDR3 has 12 amino acids. Germline V gene sequence: CDR1 SGHDN, CDR2 FVKESK. CDR3 protein: CASSQVVETQYF. The CDR3 DNA sequence: TGTGCCAGCAGCCAAGTAGTCGAGACCCAGTACTTC.

The chain combines TRBV4-2 with TRBJ2-5; 8 bases line up with TRBD2. The trim removed 9 bases at V and 5 bases at J, leaving 14 bases unmatched. The CDR3 extends over 15 amino acids. Per the germline V gene, CDR1 is LGHNA and CDR2 is YNFKEQ. The CDR3 DNA sequence: TGTGCCAGTCAACCGGACGGGGGGGCCGGGGAGACCCAGTACTTC. The encoded protein is CASQPDGGAGETQYF.

In this sample, this clone turned up a few times. The rearrangement joins TRBV2 to TRBJ2-3; TRBD2 matches at 9 bases. The CDR3 is 14 amino acids. V dropped 6 bases and J dropped 4; count of bases not matched to a gene: 5. The germline V gene has CDR1 SNHLY and CDR2 FYNNEI. The CDR3 DNA follows: TGTGCCAGCAGCTATAGCGGGGGCCCAGATACGCAGTATTTT. Translated, it gives CASSYSGGPDTQYF.

CDR3 sequence reads: CASSKPDRVPPGELFF. The DNA for the CDR3 is TGTGCCAGCAGCAAACCGGACAGGGTTCCCCCCGGGGAGCTGTTTTTT. The V call is TRBV21-1, the J call TRBJ2-2; no DNA check was done on the table's D call, TRBD1. TRBV21-1 is marked as a pseudogene. The CDR3 runs to 16 residues.

This rearrangement joins TRBV4-1 to TRBJ1-3, with D possibly matching TRBD1 (5 bases). Germline CDR1 MGHRA, CDR2 YSYEKL. Trimming left V 1 base short and J 4 bases short, with 14 bases between. This CDR3 contains 16 residues. In nucleotides, the CDR3 is TGCGCCAGCAGCCAAGGGTTTCAGGGTCGGGGAAACACCATATATTTT. It specifies CASSQGFQGRGNTIYF.

V usage is TRBV29-1 and J usage is TRBJ2-1, with 8 bases that match TRBD1. Germline V lookup: CDR1 SQVTM, CDR2 ANQGSEA. V was clipped by 3 bases and J by 7 bases; unmatched bases: 8. The CDR3 extends over 14 amino acids. This CDR3 reads CSVDRGQDGNEQFF. In nucleotides, the CDR3 is TGCAGCGTTGATAGGGGACAGGATGGAAATGAGCAGTTCTTC.

V usage is TRBV28 and J usage is TRBJ1-1; unclear D gene. Trimming took 3 bases from V and 1 from J, leaving 6 bases between them. CDR3 length: 13 amino acids. CDR1 and CDR2 from the germline V gene are MDHEN and SYDVKM. CDR3 in amino acids: CASSFNRNTEAFF. DNA for the CDR3: TGTGCCAGCAGTTTTAATCGGAACACTGAAGCTTTCTTT.

The chain is built from TRBV11-2 and TRBJ2-7; unclear D gene. Germline CDR1 and CDR2: SGHAT and FQNNGV. Deletions cut 2 bases from V and 2 bases from J, with 7 bases between. The CDR3 length is 13 residues. CDR3 in amino acids: CASSLRGAYEQYF. CDR3 DNA: TGTGCCAGCAGCTTACGAGGAGCCTACGAGCAGTACTTC.

The gene calls are TRBV7-8 and TRBJ1-2; perhaps TRBD1 as D (5 bases). V lost 1 base, J lost 7 bases, and 10 bases lay in between. Germline V lookup: CDR1 SGHVS, CDR2 FQNEAQ. This CDR3 is 13 amino acids long. Here the CDR3 reads CASSLDRFGGYTF. The CDR3 nucleotides read TGTGCCAGCAGCTTAGACAGGTTTGGTGGCTACACCTTC.

There are a few counts of this clone. J is TRBJ2-7 and V is TRBV7-9, with TRBD1 matching 9 bases. CDR3 length equals 15 residues. Germline CDR1 and CDR2: SEHNR and FQNEAQ (reference sequence). The V gene end was trimmed by 5 bases and the J gene end by 4 bases; junction bases not matched to a gene: 9. DNA for the CDR3: TGTGCCAGCAGCCAACCGGGACAGGGCACGTACGAGCAGTACTTC. It translates to CASSQPGQGTYEQYF.

The gene calls are TRBV7-9 and TRBJ2-5; 11 nucleotides agree with TRBD1. Germline V gene data show CDR1 as SEHNR and CDR2 as FQNEAQ (reference sequence). Trimming took 5 bases from V and 5 from J; bases not matched to a gene: 7. This CDR3 spans 15 amino acids. In DNA form, the CDR3 reads TGTGCCAGCAGCCCCCGGGACAGGGGGTGGGAGACCCAGTACTTC. It codes for CASSPRDRGWETQYF.

On this clone: In the same sample, other DNA sequences code for this CDR3. This chain connects TRBV4-1 to TRBJ2-2; 7 positions agree with TRBD2. CDR3 length: 16 amino acids. Germline CDR1 and CDR2: MGHRA and YSYEKL. Trimming cost V 3 bases and J 7 bases; bases outside gene matches: 11. CDR3 sequence reads: CASSHRLAVQGGELFF. As DNA, the CDR3 is TGCGCCAGCAGCCACAGGCTAGCGGTTCAGGGCGGGGAGCTGTTTTTT.

This clone has only one observation. This chain joins TRBV11-2 and TRBJ2-1; D possibly corresponds to TRBD1 (5 bases). Between the trimmed V and J ends, which lost 5 bases and 7 bases, there was a span of 15 bases. Germline V CDR1 and CDR2: SGHAT, FQNNGV. The CDR3 has 14 residues. CDR3 residues: CASSPSQGRNEQFF. The CDR3, as DNA: TGTGCCAGCAGCCCAAGCCAGGGTAGGAATGAGCAGTTCTTC.

This chain connects TRBV10-3 to TRBJ2-6; D gene uncertain. CDR3 size: 16 residues. V lost 2 bases and J 0 bases, leaving 8 bases between the germline ends. Germline V gene lookup returns CDR1 ENHRY and CDR2 SYGVKD. CDR3 amino acids: CAISEKSGSGANVLTF. In DNA, the CDR3 is TGTGCCATCAGTGAGAAATCGGGCTCTGGGGCCAACGTCCTGACTTTC.

In its sample, this clone was seen a few times. The V gene is TRBV2, the J gene TRBJ1-2, with D tentatively TRBD1 (5 bases). The CDR3 loop spans 15 amino acids. CDR1 and CDR2 from the germline V gene are SNHLY and FYNNEI. The V and J ends lost 3 bases and 7 bases respectively, with 18 bases between them. CDR3 nucleotides: TGTGCCAGCAGTGATCGGGTGTTGCAGGGTGGTGGCTACACCTTC. It translates to CASSDRVLQGGGYTF.

This clone has more than one count but fewer than ten. CDR3 nucleotides: TGTGCCAGCAGCCTCGAGTTTGCGTATGGCTACACCTTC. Encoded protein: CASSLEFAYGYTF. J is TRBJ1-2 and V is TRBV7-9, with D unresolved. The germline CDR1 and CDR2 sequences are SEHNR and FQNEAQ (reference sequence). Between the trimmed V and J ends, which lost 5 bases and 5 bases, there was a span of 12 bases. The CDR3 is 13 amino acids. Complete variable domain (other parts from reference TRBV7-9 and TRBJ1-2): DTGVSQNPRHKITKRGQNVTFRCDPISEHNRLYWYRQTLGQGPEFLTYFQNEAQLEKSRLLSDRFSAERPKGSFSTLEIQRTEQGDSAMYLCASSLEFAYGYTFGSGTRLTVV.

This sequence joins TRBV18 and TRBJ2-5, with 7 bases lining up with TRBD2. CDR1 is KGHSH and CDR2 is LQKENI in the germline V gene. V dropped 2 bases and J dropped 5; count of bases not matched to a gene: 5. The CDR3 is 14 residues long. The DNA of the CDR3 is TGTGCCAGCTCACCATGGCTAGCGGATGAGACCCAGTACTTC. It encodes CASSPWLADETQYF.

The rearrangement uses TRBV5-1 and TRBJ2-5, with TRBD1 matching over 7 bases. With the DNA end fitting TRBJ2-7 better, the J assignment may be wrong. Germline V gene sequence: CDR1 SGHRS, CDR2 YFSETQ. This CDR3 has 14 amino acids. The CDR3 reads CASSTPGTDYEQYF. For the CDR3, the DNA is TGCGCCAGCAGCACCCCCGGGACAGACTACGAGCAGTACTTC.

The CDR3 nucleotides read TGTGCCAGCAGTCGGGGTGGGAACAGTGTGAACTATGGCTACACCTTC. This translates into CASSRGGNSVNYGYTF. The rearrangement uses TRBV4-2 and TRBJ1-2; D unclear. The V and J ends lost 6 bases and 2 bases respectively, with 19 bases between them. The CDR3 contains 16 residues. The V gene's germline CDR1 is LGHNA and CDR2 YNFKEQ.